The 18 T cell receptor beta chains given below trace back to one sample, sequenced in a study of radiotherapy plus CTLA-4 blockade in lung cancer. The method was immunoSEQ multiplex PCR; TCRdb's version includes in-frame clones alone and lacks a portion of them. The table records approximately 45,000 clones, 63% of them present only once. The sequenced sample was peripheral blood, obtained from a patient treated with radiotherapy plus ipilimumab. These receptor sequences come from a human donor with non-small cell lung cancer who had a partial response to radiotherapy plus ipilimumab.

This chain joins TRBV30 and TRBJ1-1; a weak D match, TRBD1 (6 bases). CDR1 is GTSNPN and CDR2 is SVGIG in the germline V gene (reference sequence). V lost 5 bases to trimming and J lost 6 bases, with 13 bases between them. The CDR3 sequence is 12 residues long. CDR3 loop: CAWGGERPEAFF. The DNA of the CDR3 is TGTGCCTGGGGGGGCGAGCGGCCTGAAGCTTTCTTT.

The V gene is TRBV30, the J gene TRBJ1-6; a weak D match, TRBD1 (5 bases). Germline CDR1 reads GTSNPN; CDR2 reads SVGIG (reference sequence). The CDR3 is made up of 12 amino acids. V was cut by 7 bases and J by 7 bases, with 11 bases left in between. CDR3 protein: CAYWGGNSPLHF. The CDR3 DNA follows: TGTGCCTACTGGGGGGGGAATTCACCCCTCCACTTT. The variable domain in full, completed from reference TRBV30 and TRBJ1-6, reads SQTIHQWPATLVQPVGSPLSLECTVEGTSNPNLYWYRQAAGRGLQLLFYSVGIGQISSEVPQNLSASRPQDRQFILSSKKLLLSDSGFYLCAYWGGNSPLHFGNGTRLTVT.

J is TRBJ2-7 and V is TRBV2; D uncertain. Trimming removed 7 bases at V and 1 base at J, with 5 bases between. CDR3 length equals 11 residues. CDR1 is SNHLY, CDR2 FYNNEI, per germline. The CDR3 reads CASTFSYEQYF. Here the CDR3 DNA reads TGTGCCAGCACGTTTTCCTACGAGCAGTACTTC.

The chain recombines TRBV19 with TRBJ1-2; a weak D match, TRBD1 (6 bases). The germline V gene encodes CDR1 LNHDA and CDR2 SQIVND (reference sequence). Trimming took off 2 bases at V and 0 bases at J, with 13 bases between the two ends. This CDR3 is built from 16 residues. The CDR3 is CASSILGAVANYGYTF. The CDR3 DNA is TGTGCCAGTAGTATACTGGGGGCGGTAGCTAACTATGGCTACACCTTC.

The rearrangement links TRBV5-1 to TRBJ1-1; D not resolved. This CDR3 has 13 residues. Trimming removed 0 bases from V and 8 bases from J, with 11 bases in between. Germline V gene lookup returns CDR1 SGHRS and CDR2 YFSETQ. As DNA, the CDR3 is TGCGCCAGCAGCTTGGCGGAGGCTTCCGAAGCTTTCTTT. It codes for CASSLAEASEAFF.

The chain recombines TRBV7-8 with TRBJ1-1, with D possibly matching TRBD1 (6 bases). The CDR3 is 15 residues long. Germline lookup yields CDR1 SGHVS and CDR2 FQNEAQ. The ends were cut back, 3 bases at V and 1 base at J, with 12 bases in the middle. The CDR3 loop reads CASSLSGVANTEAFF. CDR3 sequence (DNA): TGTGCCAGCAGCTTGTCAGGGGTGGCGAACACTGAAGCTTTCTTT. The whole variable domain, filled in from reference TRBV7-8 and TRBJ1-1, reads GAGVSQSPRYKVAKRGQDVALRCDPISGHVSLFWYQQALGQGPEFLTYFQNEAQLDKSGLPSDRFFAERPEGSVSTLKIQRTQQEDSAVYLCASSLSGVANTEAFFGQGTRLTVV.

The rearrangement joins TRBV5-1 to TRBJ1-1; TRBD1 is a possible D gene (6 bases). This CDR3 has 14 amino acids. V was trimmed by 0 bases and J by 10 bases, leaving 16 bases between them. Germline-derived CDR1 and CDR2 are SGHRS and YFSETQ. CDR3 protein: CASSLAYQGSAAFF. Written as DNA, the CDR3 is TGCGCCAGCAGCTTGGCCTATCAGGGGTCGGCAGCTTTCTTT. Using reference TRBV5-1 and TRBJ1-1 for the parts outside the CDR3, the full variable domain is KAGVTQTPRYLIKTRGQQVTLSCSPISGHRSVSWYQQTPGQGLQFLFEYFSETQRNKGNFPGRFSGRQFSNSRSEMNVSTLELGDSALYLCASSLAYQGSAAFFGQGTRLTVV.

This clone ranks as medium-sized. The V and J genes are TRBV5-8 and TRBJ1-5; possibly TRBD1 for D (5 bases). The CDR3 extends over 16 amino acids. Trimming shortened V by 0 bases and J by 7 bases, and 17 bases separated the two germline ends. Per germline, CDR1 SGHTS and CDR2 YDEGEE. The CDR3 region is CASSLDPAGRLQPQHF. For the CDR3, the DNA is TGTGCCAGCAGCTTGGACCCGGCAGGGAGGCTCCAGCCCCAGCATTTT.

This chain joins TRBV2 and TRBJ2-4; 10 bases match TRBD1. This CDR3 is 17 amino acids long. V lost 6 bases to trimming and J lost 1 base; unmatched junction nucleotides: 9. Germline CDR1 SNHLY, CDR2 FYNNEI. The CDR3 protein is CASRKTGGATAKNIQYF. For the CDR3, the DNA is TGTGCCAGCAGAAAGACAGGGGGCGCGACGGCCAAAAACATTCAGTACTTC.

Only a few counts were recorded for this clone. This rearrangement joins TRBV5-1 to TRBJ2-5; 8 bases are a match to TRBD1. The tail of the sequence fits TRBJ2-7 better, so the J call may be wrong. The CDR3 covers 12 residues. Germline V CDR1 and CDR2: SGHRS, YFSETQ. CDR3 sequence reads: CASSTGTGEQYF. As DNA, the CDR3 is TGCGCCAGCAGCACCGGGACAGGCGAGCAGTACTTC.

The chain joins TRBV6-6 to TRBJ2-7; 7 bases are a match to TRBD1. The CDR3 covers 16 residues. The J segment lost 0 bases and the V segment lost 1 base, leaving 6 bases of the junction unmatched. Germline assignment: CDR1 MNHNY and CDR2 SVGAGI (reference sequence). The CDR3 DNA reads TGTGCCAGCAGTTACTTGGGACAGTTCCCCTCCTACGAGCAGTACTTC. It is translated as CASSYLGQFPSYEQYF.

The chain recombines TRBV19 with TRBJ1-1, with a tentative D call TRBD1 (6 bases). The V gene lost 6 bases and the J gene lost 1 base, with 12 bases spanning the gap. The V gene's germline CDR1 is LNHDA and CDR2 SQIVND (reference sequence). This CDR3 comprises 14 residues. The CDR3 reads CASRTRQANTEAFF. CDR3 DNA: TGTGCCAGTAGGACGAGACAGGCGAACACTGAAGCTTTCTTT.

This clone appeared a few times. This chain connects TRBV5-1 to TRBJ2-2, with TRBD2 matching over 12 bases. Germline V CDR1 and CDR2: SGHRS, YFSETQ. Trimming removed 4 bases from V and 4 bases from J; junction bases left unmatched: 2. The CDR3 is made up of 15 amino acids. The CDR3 DNA reads as TGCGCCAGCAGCATGACTAGCGGGAGCACCGGGGAGCTGTTTTTT. Residues: CASSMTSGSTGELFF.

The sample holds a few counts of this clone. The gene calls are TRBV6-1 and TRBJ1-5; tentative D call: TRBD1 (5 bases). V lost 3 bases and J 5 bases, leaving 11 bases between the germline ends. Per the germline V gene, CDR1 is MNHNS and CDR2 is SASEGT. This CDR3 has 14 amino acids. The CDR3 DNA reads as TGTGCCAGCAGTGACAGGGAAACCGATCAGCCCCAGCATTTT. This sequence encodes CASSDRETDQPQHF.

The chain has TRBV7-9 and TRBJ2-1, with 8 positions matching TRBD2. With 1 base clipped from V and 4 bases from J, the junction kept 3 bases outside the gene matches. Germline V gene lookup returns CDR1 SEHNR and CDR2 FQNEAQ (reference sequence). The CDR3 sequence is 15 residues long. CDR3 in amino acids: CASSLGSSGYNEQFF. CDR3 nucleotides: TGTGCCAGCAGCTTAGGCTCTAGCGGGTACAATGAGCAGTTCTTC. The full variable domain, rest sourced from reference TRBV7-9 and TRBJ2-1, is DTGVSQNPRHKITKRGQNVTFRCDPISEHNRLYWYRQTLGQGPEFLTYFQNEAQLEKSRLLSDRFSAERPKGSFSTLEIQRTEQGDSAMYLCASSLGSSGYNEQFFGPGTRLTVL.

The chain joins TRBV2 to TRBJ2-5; 10 nucleotides line up with TRBD1. The J call is doubtful: the DNA matches TRBJ2-7 better. Germline CDR1 and CDR2: SNHLY and FYNNEI. The CDR3 spans 15 residues. In DNA form, the CDR3 reads TGTGCCAGCAGTGAAGGTCCGGGACAGGGGTACGAGCAGTACTTC. Its protein is CASSEGPGQGYEQYF.

This clone was counted a single time. This rearrangement joins TRBV5-1 to TRBJ1-2; no clear D. CDR3 size: 13 residues. V lost 5 bases, J lost 1 base, and 9 bases lay in between. Germline CDR1 reads SGHRS; CDR2 reads YFSETQ. This chain's CDR3 is CASRMNYNYGYTF. CDR3 coding DNA: TGCGCCAGCAGAATGAACTATAACTATGGCTACACCTTC.

This sequence joins TRBV2 and TRBJ1-5; D not resolved. This CDR3 region has 15 residues. V was trimmed by 2 bases and J by 0 bases, leaving 8 bases between them. The germline V gene has CDR1 SNHLY and CDR2 FYNNEI. The CDR3 reads CASSESVTSNQPQHF. As DNA, the CDR3 is TGTGCCAGCAGTGAATCGGTTACTAGCAATCAGCCCCAGCATTTT.